Here is one T cell receptor (beta chain) with its context. Antigen: not known. This sample was taken from a study of siplizumab effects on memory and regulatory T cells. Study conclusions and caveats: Only a minority of proliferating CD4+ or CD8+ clones had an assignable naive or memory phenotype, with roughly 80-97% lacking one. The alloreactive clones that mapped to unstimulated subsets made up only a minor fraction. Alloreactive sequences traceable to unstimulated CD4+ memory cells declined significantly under siplizumab. It was never confirmed that proliferating Tregs from siplizumab cultures were suppressive.

Clones were sequenced by immunoSEQ multiplex PCR, and TCRdb holds only the in-frame ones, with some missing. This table has 70,000 to 90,000 clones, about 90% appearing once. Trimming cost V 3 bases and J 5 bases; bases outside gene matches: 5. Germline V gene data show CDR1 as SGHRS and CDR2 as YFSETQ. The CDR3 sequence is 15 residues long. Sequencing was performed on CD4+ T cells sorted from blood. The J gene is TRBJ2-1, the V gene TRBV5-1; TRBD2 aligns across 10 bases. This clonotype was sampled from a human donor in good health. The CDR3 bases are TGCGCCAGCAGCTCCCGGACTAGCGGAGACAATGAGCAGTTCTTC. Residues: CASSSRTSGDNEQFF.